This T cell receptor (beta chain) originates from a study of T cell responses to AZD1222 COVID-19 vaccine. Study-wide points: Breadth and depth of Spike-specific TCRs rose after two AZD1222 doses. White British people made up most donors, females outnumbered males, and clonal diversity was possibly underestimated. Among those given AZD1222, only 5 to 7 were seropositive at baseline.

In regard to this clone: Its antigen is undetermined.

Germline V gene lookup returns CDR1 MDHEN and CDR2 SYDVKM. The CDR3 consists of 16 residues. Trimming shortened V by 4 bases and J by 2 bases, and 15 bases separated the two germline ends. Sequencing used immunoSEQ multiplex PCR; TCRdb keeps in-frame clones, though not all of them. The sample yields tens of thousands of clones, roughly 90% seen once. The TCR was taken from an adult who received the AZD1222 COVID-19 vaccine. The sequences come from peripheral blood, collected 28 days after the second AZD1222 dose. The rearrangement joins TRBV28 to TRBJ2-1; D gene unclear. The CDR3 loop reads CASSSRSGKAYNEQFF. CDR3 in DNA: TGTGCCAGCAGTTCCCGGTCGGGTAAAGCCTACAATGAGCAGTTCTTC. The full variable domain, rest sourced from reference TRBV28 and TRBJ2-1, is DVKVTQSSRYLVKRTGEKVFLECVQDMDHENMFWYRQDPGLGLRLIYFSYDVKMKEKGDIPEGYSVSREKKERFSLILESASTNQTSMYLCASSSRSGKAYNEQFFGPGTRLTVL.